The 2 T cell receptor beta chains listed next were all sequenced from one sample in a study of response to subunit inactivated influenza vaccine. TCRdb called the RT-PCR reads again in MiXCR, with one record for every CDR3 protein. Of about 800,000 distinct CDR3 sequences in the sample, 21% were seen once. The starting material was PBMCs from blood, obtained roughly 5 days after vaccination. The receptor set was obtained from a man between 45 and 60 years old who received an inactivated influenza vaccine.

This CDR3 reads CASSIAGRLPEQYF. DNA of the CDR3: TGTGCCAGCAGTATAGCGGGACGACTACCGGAGCAGTACTTC. The genes are TRBV6-1 and TRBJ2-7, with 8 positions matching TRBD2. CDR3 length: 14 residues. V trimming: 5 bases; J trimming: 7 bases; junction bases outside the gene matches: 10. Germline CDR1 is MNHNS and CDR2 is SASEGT.

This sequence joins TRBV6-2 or TRBV6-3 and TRBJ2-7, with D perhaps TRBD2 (6 bases). CDR1 and CDR2 (germline): MNHEY, SVGEGT. Trimming removed 8 bases at V and 3 bases at J, with 17 bases between. CDR3 length: 14 amino acids. In nucleotides, the CDR3 is TGTGCCAGCCGCTTCCCTGGAGGGAACTACGAGCAGTACTTC. Translating gives CASRFPGGNYEQYF.